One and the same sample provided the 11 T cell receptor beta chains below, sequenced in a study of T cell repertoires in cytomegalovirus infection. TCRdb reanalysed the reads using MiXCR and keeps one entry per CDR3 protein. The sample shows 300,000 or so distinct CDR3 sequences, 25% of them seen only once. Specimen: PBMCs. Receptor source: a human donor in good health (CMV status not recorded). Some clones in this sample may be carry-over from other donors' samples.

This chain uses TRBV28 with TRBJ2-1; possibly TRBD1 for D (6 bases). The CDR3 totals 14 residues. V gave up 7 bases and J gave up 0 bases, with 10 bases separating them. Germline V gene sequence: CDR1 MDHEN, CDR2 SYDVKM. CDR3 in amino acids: CASITGYSYNEQFF. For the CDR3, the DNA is TGTGCCAGCATTACAGGGTACTCCTACAATGAGCAGTTCTTC.

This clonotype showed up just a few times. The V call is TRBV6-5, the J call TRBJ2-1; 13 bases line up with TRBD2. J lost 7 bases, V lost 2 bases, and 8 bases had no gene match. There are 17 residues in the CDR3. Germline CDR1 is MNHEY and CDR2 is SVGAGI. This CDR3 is CASSYPQGLAGVNEQFF. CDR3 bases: TGTGCCAGCAGTTACCCCCAAGGACTAGCGGGAGTTAATGAGCAGTTCTTC.

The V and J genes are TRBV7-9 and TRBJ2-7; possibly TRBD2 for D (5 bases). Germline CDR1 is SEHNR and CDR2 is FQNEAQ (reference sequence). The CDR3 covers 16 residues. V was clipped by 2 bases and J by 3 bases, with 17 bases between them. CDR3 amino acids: CASSLPRGGVGYEQYF. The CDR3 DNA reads TGTGCCAGCAGCTTACCCCGGGGTGGGGTCGGCTACGAGCAGTACTTC.

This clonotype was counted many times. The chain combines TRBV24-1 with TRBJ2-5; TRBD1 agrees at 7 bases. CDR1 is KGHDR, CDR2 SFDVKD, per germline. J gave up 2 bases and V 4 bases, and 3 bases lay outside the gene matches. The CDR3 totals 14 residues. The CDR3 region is CATSDPTGQETQYF. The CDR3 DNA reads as TGTGCCACCAGTGACCCGACAGGGCAAGAGACCCAGTACTTC.

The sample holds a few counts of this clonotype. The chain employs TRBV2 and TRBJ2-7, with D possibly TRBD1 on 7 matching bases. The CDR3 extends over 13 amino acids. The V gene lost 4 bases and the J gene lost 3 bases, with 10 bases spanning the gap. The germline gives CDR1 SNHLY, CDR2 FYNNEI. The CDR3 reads CASSGRGHYEQYF. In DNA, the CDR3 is TGTGCCAGCAGTGGGAGGGGGCACTACGAGCAGTACTTC.

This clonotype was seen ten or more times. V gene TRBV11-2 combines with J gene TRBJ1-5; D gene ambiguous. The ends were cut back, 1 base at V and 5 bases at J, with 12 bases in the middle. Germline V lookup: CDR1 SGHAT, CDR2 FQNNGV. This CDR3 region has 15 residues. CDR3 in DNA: TGTGCCAGCAGCTTAGCCGGCAATTATCATCAGCCCCAGCATTTT. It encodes CASSLAGNYHQPQHF.

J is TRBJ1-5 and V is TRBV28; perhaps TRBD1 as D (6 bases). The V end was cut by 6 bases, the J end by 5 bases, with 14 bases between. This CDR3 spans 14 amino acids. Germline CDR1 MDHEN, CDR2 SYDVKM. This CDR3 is CASRMGGTHQPQHF. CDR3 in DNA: TGTGCCAGCAGAATGGGGGGCACGCATCAGCCCCAGCATTTT.

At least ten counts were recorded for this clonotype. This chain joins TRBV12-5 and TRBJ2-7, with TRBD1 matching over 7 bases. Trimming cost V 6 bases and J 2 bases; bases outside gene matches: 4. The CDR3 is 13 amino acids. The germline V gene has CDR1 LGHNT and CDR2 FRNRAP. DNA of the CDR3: TGTGCTAGTGGCAGGGACAGCCCCTACGAGCAGTACTTC. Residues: CASGRDSPYEQYF.

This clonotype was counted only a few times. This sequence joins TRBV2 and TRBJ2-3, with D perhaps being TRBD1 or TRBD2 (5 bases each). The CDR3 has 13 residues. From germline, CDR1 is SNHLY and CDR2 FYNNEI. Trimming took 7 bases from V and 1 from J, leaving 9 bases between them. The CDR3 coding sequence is TGTGCCAGCATTCTGGGGGGCACAGATACGCAGTATTTT. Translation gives CASILGGTDTQYF. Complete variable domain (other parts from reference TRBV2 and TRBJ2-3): EPEVTQTPSHQVTQMGQEVILRCVPISNHLYFYWYRQILGQKVEFLVSFYNNEISEKSEIFDDQFSVERPDGSNFTLKIRSTKLEDSAMYFCASILGGTDTQYFGPGTRLTVL.

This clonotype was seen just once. The CDR3 nucleotides read TGTGCCAGCAGCTTTGTGAGGACCGGGGAGCTGTTTTTT. Its translation is CASSFVRTGELFF. The genes are TRBV11-2 and TRBJ2-2; no clear D. V lost 3 bases and J lost 5, with 7 bases in between. Germline V gene data show CDR1 as SGHAT and CDR2 as FQNNGV. The CDR3 is 13 amino acids.

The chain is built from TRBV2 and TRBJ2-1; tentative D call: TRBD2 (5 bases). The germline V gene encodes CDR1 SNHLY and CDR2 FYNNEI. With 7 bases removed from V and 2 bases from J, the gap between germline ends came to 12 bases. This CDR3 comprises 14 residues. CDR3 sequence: CASIPERTYNEQFF. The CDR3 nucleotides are TGTGCCAGCATTCCGGAGCGGACCTACAATGAGCAGTTCTTC.